This T cell receptor (beta chain) was recorded in a study of early T cells in non-severe SARS-CoV-2 infection. Study summary: Investigators sequenced bulk RNA drawn from unsorted whole blood, and chains remained unpaired. Findings and limits, study-wide: Matches to VDJdb favored anti-spike CD8 responses and missed private and CD4 specificities.

This clonotype came up a few times. The target antigen is unknown. Molecules of cDNA were individually given unique molecular identifiers that were attached to them. MiXCR, run by TCRdb on the 5' RACE reads, gives a single entry per CDR3 protein. The sample contains more than 85,000 distinct CDR3 sequences, around a sixth of which appear only once. The CDR3 extends over 14 amino acids. V gave up 7 bases and J gave up 6 bases, with 18 bases separating them. Germline CDR1 MDHEN, CDR2 SYDVKM. This sample comprised whole blood, obtained at baseline. The sequence was obtained from an adult who was a healthcare worker with PCR-confirmed SARS-CoV-2 infection or an uninfected control (not recorded which). The V and J genes are TRBV28 and TRBJ1-1; tentatively, D is TRBD1 (5 bases). The CDR3: CASIGWGGEAEAFF. Here the CDR3 DNA reads TGTGCCAGCATTGGTTGGGGCGGAGAGGCTGAAGCTTTCTTT.